Only a few counts were recorded for the clone carrying this TCR beta chain. Its specificity is unknown. This entry is derived from a study of T-cell reconstitution after alpha-beta-depleted transplantation in children. Overall study results and limits: About two months after transplant, alpha-beta T cells reportedly came from several hundred expanded graft clones.

Preparation of the TCRbeta library involved a method that used unique molecular identifiers. TCRdb fed the PCR reads into MiXCR, producing one record per CDR3 protein. Of about a million distinct CDR3 sequences in the sample, around 30% are singletons; the top ten hold roughly 27%. This CDR3 has 13 amino acids. Trimming removed 6 bases from V and 3 bases from J, with 13 bases in between. Germline lookup yields CDR1 DFQATT and CDR2 SNEGSKA (reference sequence). J is TRBJ2-3 and V is TRBV20-1, with D tentatively TRBD1 or TRBD2 (5 bases each). The sample in question was PBMCs, mostly from graft donor cells, obtained 360 days after TCRalphabeta/CD19-depleted stem cell transplant. The receptor was isolated from a boy under two years old who had a stem cell transplant for SCID, so the T cells may come from the graft donor. The CDR3 loop is CSALGTPTDTQYF. The CDR3 nucleotides read TGCAGTGCCCTTGGGACCCCAACAGATACGCAGTATTTT.